These 2 T cell receptor beta chains were sequenced from one sample in a study of shared clonotypes between healthy human individuals. Assay used: immunoSEQ multiplex PCR; TCRdb lists only in-frame clones, some missing. The sample includes about 2 million clones, 95% of them seen just once. The sequenced sample consisted of naive CD4+ T cells sorted from blood. Subset denoted: CD45RA+ positively selected. These receptors originate from a man aged 18 to 35 in good health.

CDR3 DNA sequence: TGCGCCAGCAGCTTGCCGATGGTAGCGGGGGGAAGCTCCTACGAGCAGTACTTC. Residues: CASSLPMVAGGSSYEQYF. The V and J genes are TRBV5-1 and TRBJ2-7; 10 bases are shared with TRBD2. With 1 base clipped from V and 0 bases from J, the junction kept 10 bases outside the gene matches. Per the germline V gene, CDR1 is SGHRS and CDR2 is YFSETQ. The CDR3 is 18 amino acids. Filled out from reference TRBV5-1 and TRBJ2-7, the complete variable domain reads KAGVTQTPRYLIKTRGQQVTLSCSPISGHRSVSWYQQTPGQGLQFLFEYFSETQRNKGNFPGRFSGRQFSNSRSEMNVSTLELGDSALYLCASSLPMVAGGSSYEQYFGPGTRLTVT.

This sequence joins TRBV13 and TRBJ1-6; D is uncertain. Per germline, CDR1 PRHDT and CDR2 FYEKMQ (reference sequence). V lost 5 bases to trimming and J lost 7 bases, with 15 bases between them. This CDR3 is built from 15 residues. The CDR3: CASSSGGVWNSPLHF. CDR3 DNA: TGTGCCAGCAGCAGCGGTGGAGTGTGGAATTCACCCCTCCACTTT.